Sequencing of this TCR beta chain was carried out in a study of spatial heterogeneity in lung cancer. Study-wide findings and caveats: Mutation tallies in tumors tracked expanded intratumoral alpha and beta TCR counts.

The CDR3 sequence is 13 residues long. The germline V gene has CDR1 DFQATT and CDR2 SNEGSKA (reference sequence). With 1 base removed from V and 2 bases from J, the gap between germline ends came to 9 bases. Stated time point: sample taken at primary tumor resection. Points on this clonotype: Its specificity is not known.

TCRdb reprocessed the 5' RACE reads with MiXCR, giving one entry per CDR3 protein. The repertoire holds 14,000 or so distinct CDR3 sequences, with 4.7% as singletons. The source was lung tumor tissue, collected at surgery. The receptor comes from a female donor with early-stage non-small cell lung cancer. The V gene is TRBV20-1, the J gene TRBJ2-7, with D possibly TRBD2 on 6 matching bases. In DNA form, the CDR3 reads TGCAGTGCTAGAGTGCGGGGCGCCTACGAGCAGTACTTC. This sequence encodes CSARVRGAYEQYF.